This T cell receptor beta chain was captured by sequencing in a study of T cells in Graves' hyperthyroidism and ophthalmopathy. Whole-study findings and limits: Most thyroid clonotypes expanded above 0.001 appeared in blood too. Using 13 V-J features, a model discriminated ophthalmopathy from stable hyperthyroidism.

Trimming removed 4 bases from V and 0 bases from J, with 26 bases in between. This CDR3 contains 20 residues. Germline V lookup: CDR1 SGHRS, CDR2 YFSETQ. From RNA transcripts, TCR beta CDR3 regions were amplified. The study used the HTBI primer set for a first-round RT-PCR of the TCR CDR3. Each CDR3 protein is one row after TCRdb ran MiXCR on the multiplex PCR reads. Altogether roughly 420,000 distinct CDR3 sequences are present, approximately 15% being singletons, with the ten largest covering roughly 8%. Concerning this clonotype: What it binds is not known.

The origin of this receptor is a woman aged 18-30 years with Graves' hyperthyroidism. Sequencing used blood. This chain uses TRBV5-1 with TRBJ1-3; D perhaps matches TRBD1 (6 bases). The CDR3 is CASSPGVGGPPNSSGNTIYF. CDR3 in DNA: TGCGCCAGCAGCCCTGGAGTCGGGGGGCCCCCTAATAGCTCTGGAAACACCATATATTTT.